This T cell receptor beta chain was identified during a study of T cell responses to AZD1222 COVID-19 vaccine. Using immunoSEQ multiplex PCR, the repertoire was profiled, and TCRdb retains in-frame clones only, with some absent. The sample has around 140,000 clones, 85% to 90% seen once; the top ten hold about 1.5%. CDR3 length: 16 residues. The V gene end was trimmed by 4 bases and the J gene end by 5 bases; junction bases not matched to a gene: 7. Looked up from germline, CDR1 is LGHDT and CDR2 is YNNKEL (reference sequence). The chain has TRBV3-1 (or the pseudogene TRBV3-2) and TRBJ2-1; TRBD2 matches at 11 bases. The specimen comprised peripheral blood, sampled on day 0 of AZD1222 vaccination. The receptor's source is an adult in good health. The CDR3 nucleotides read TGTGCCAGCAGCCTCCGTGTGGGACTAGCGGACAATGAGCAGTTCTTC. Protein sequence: CASSLRVGLADNEQFF.